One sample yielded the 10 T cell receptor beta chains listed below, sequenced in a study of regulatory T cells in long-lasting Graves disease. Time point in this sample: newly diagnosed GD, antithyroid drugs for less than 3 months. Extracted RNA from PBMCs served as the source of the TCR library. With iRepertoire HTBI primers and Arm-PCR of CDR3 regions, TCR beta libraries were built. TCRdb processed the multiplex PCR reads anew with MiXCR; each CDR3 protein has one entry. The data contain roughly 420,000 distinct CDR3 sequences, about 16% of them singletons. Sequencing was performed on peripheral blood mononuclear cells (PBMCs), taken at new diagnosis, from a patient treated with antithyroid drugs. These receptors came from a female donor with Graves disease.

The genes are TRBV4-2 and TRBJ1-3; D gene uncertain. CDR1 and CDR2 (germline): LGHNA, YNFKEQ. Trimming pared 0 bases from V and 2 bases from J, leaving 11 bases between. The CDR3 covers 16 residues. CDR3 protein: CASSQDLPTPGNTIYF. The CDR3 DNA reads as TGTGCCAGCAGCCAAGATCTACCAACCCCTGGAAACACCATATATTTT.

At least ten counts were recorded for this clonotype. The CDR3, as DNA: TGTGCCATCAGTGAGTCGTCCCGAGAGACCCAGTACTTC. This gives the protein CAISESSRETQYF. This chain connects TRBV10-3 to TRBJ2-5; D not certain. Trimming removed 0 bases at V and 4 bases at J, with 6 bases between. Germline V gene sequence: CDR1 ENHRY, CDR2 SYGVKD. CDR3 length: 13 amino acids.

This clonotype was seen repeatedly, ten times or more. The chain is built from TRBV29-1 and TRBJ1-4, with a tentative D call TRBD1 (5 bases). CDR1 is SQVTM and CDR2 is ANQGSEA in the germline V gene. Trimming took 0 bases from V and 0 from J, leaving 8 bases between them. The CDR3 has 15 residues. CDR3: CSVEDLGATNEKLFF. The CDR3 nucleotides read TGCAGCGTTGAAGATCTAGGGGCAACTAATGAAAAACTGTTTTTT.

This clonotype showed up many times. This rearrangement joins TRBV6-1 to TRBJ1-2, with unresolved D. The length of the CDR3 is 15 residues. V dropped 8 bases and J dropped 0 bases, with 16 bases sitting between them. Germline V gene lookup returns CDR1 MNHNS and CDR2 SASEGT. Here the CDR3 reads CASHDVGRANYGYTF. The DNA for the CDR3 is TGTGCCAGCCACGATGTGGGCAGAGCTAACTATGGCTACACCTTC.

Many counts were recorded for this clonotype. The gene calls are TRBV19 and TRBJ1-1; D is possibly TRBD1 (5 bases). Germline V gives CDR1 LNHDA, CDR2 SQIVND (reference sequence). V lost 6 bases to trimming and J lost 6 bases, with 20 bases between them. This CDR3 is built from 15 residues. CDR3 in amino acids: CASSPGGTPRSEAFF. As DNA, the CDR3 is TGTGCCAGTAGCCCTGGGGGGACGCCGAGGTCTGAAGCTTTCTTT. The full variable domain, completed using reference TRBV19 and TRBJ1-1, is DGGITQSPKYLFRKEGQNVTLSCEQNLNHDAMYWYRQDPGQGLRLIYYSQIVNDFQKGDIAEGYSVSREKKESFPLTVTSAQKNPTAFYLCASSPGGTPRSEAFFGQGTRLTVV.

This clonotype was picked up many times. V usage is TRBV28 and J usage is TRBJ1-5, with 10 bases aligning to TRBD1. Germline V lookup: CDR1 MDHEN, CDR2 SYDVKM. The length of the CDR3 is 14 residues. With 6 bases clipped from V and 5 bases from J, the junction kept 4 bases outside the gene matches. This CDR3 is CASRPGTGDQPQHF. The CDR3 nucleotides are TGTGCCAGCAGGCCCGGGACAGGGGATCAGCCCCAGCATTTT.

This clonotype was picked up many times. The CDR3 nucleotides are TGTGCCAGCAGCCCTGACATACAAGAGACCCAGTACTTC. Protein: CASSPDIQETQYF. The chain is built from TRBV2 and TRBJ2-5; D not certain. Trimming took 6 bases from V and 2 from J, leaving 10 bases between them. This CDR3 spans 13 amino acids. Germline assignment: CDR1 SNHLY and CDR2 FYNNEI.

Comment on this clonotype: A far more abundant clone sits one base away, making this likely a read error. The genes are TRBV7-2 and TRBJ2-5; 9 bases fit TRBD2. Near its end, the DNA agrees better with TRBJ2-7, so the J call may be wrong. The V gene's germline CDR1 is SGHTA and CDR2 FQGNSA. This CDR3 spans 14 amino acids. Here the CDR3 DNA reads TGTGTCAGCAGCAAGCTAGCGGGACCCTACGAGCAGTACTTC. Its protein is CVSSKLAGPYEQYF.

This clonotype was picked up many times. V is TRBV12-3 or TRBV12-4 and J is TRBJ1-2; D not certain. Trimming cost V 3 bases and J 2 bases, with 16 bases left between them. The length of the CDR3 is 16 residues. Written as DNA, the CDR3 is TGTGCCAGCAGTTTTAGAGACCCAAGGTCAAACTATGGCTACACCTTC. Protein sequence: CASSFRDPRSNYGYTF.

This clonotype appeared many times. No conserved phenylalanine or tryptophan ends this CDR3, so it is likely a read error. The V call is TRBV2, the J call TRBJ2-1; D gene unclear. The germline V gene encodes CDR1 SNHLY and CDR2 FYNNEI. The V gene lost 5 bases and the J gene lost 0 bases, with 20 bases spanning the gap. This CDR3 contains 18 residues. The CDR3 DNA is TGTGCCAGCAGTACCCCTCGAGACACACGGTCCTCCTACAATGAGCAGTTCCTC. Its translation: CASSTPRDTRSSYNEQFL.